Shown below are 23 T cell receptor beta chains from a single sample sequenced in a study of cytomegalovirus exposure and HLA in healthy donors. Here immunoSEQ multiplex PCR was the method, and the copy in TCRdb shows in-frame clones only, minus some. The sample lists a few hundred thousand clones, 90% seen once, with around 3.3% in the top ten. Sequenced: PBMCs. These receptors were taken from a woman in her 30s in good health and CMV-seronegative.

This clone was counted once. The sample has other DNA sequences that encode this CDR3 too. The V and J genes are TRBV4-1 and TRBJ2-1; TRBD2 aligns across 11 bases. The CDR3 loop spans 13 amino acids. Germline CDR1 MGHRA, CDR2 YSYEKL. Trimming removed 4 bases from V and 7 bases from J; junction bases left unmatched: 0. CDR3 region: CASSLAGGNEQFF. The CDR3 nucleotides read TGCGCCAGCAGCCTAGCGGGAGGGAATGAGCAGTTCTTC.

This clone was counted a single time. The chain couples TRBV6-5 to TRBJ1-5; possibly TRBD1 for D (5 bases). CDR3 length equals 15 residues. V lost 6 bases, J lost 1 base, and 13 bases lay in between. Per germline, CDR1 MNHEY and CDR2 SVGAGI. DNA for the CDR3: TGTGCCAGCAGGCGGGGGAAGAGGAGCAATCAGCCCCAGCATTTT. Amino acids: CASRRGKRSNQPQHF.

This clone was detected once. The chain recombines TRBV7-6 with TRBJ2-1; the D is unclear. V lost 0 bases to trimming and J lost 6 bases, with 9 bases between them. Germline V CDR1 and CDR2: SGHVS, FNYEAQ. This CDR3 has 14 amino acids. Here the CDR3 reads CASSLAPASNEQFF. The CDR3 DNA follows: TGTGCCAGCAGCTTAGCTCCCGCGAGCAATGAGCAGTTCTTC.

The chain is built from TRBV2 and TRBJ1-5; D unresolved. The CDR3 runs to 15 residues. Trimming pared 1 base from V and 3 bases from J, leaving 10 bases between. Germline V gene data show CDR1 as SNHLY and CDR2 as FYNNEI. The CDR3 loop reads CASSEGGRLNQPQHF. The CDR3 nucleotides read TGTGCCAGCAGTGAAGGAGGCCGTCTCAATCAGCCCCAGCATTTT. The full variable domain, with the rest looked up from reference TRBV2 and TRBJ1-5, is EPEVTQTPSHQVTQMGQEVILRCVPISNHLYFYWYRQILGQKVEFLVSFYNNEISEKSEIFDDQFSVERPDGSNFTLKIRSTKLEDSAMYFCASSEGGRLNQPQHFGDGTRLSIL.

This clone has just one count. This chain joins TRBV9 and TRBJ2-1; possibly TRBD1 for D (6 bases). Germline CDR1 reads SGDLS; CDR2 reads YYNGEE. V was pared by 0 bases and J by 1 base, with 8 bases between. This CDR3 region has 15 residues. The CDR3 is CASSVEGHSYNEQFF. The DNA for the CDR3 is TGTGCCAGCAGCGTAGAGGGACATTCCTACAATGAGCAGTTCTTC.

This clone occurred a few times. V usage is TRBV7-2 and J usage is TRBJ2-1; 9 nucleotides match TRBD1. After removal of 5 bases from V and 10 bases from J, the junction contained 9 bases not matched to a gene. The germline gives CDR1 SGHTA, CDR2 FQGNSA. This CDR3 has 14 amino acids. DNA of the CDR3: TGTGCCAGCAGCGAAGGGACAGGGATAAGGGAGCAGTTCTTC. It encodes CASSEGTGIREQFF.

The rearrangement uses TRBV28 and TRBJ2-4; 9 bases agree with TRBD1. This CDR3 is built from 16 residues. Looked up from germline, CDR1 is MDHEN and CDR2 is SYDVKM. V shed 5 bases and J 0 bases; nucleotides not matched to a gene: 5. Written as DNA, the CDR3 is TGTGCCAGCAGTCCGCGGACAGGGGCAGCCAAAAACATTCAGTACTTC. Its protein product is CASSPRTGAAKNIQYF.

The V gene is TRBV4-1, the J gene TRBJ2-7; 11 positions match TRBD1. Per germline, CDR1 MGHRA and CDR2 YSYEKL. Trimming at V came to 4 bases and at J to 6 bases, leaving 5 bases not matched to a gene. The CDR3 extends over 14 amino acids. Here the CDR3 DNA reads TGCGCCAGCAGCCTAGAGGACAGGGGGCCCGAGCAGTACTTC. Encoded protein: CASSLEDRGPEQYF.

CDR3 nucleotides: TGTGCCAGCAGTTTCCTCGGGACAGCAGGAAAGACCCAGTACTTC. Protein product: CASSFLGTAGKTQYF. The chain joins TRBV28 to TRBJ2-5; the match to TRBD1 covers 7 bases. CDR3 size: 15 residues. Trimming removed 3 bases from V and 6 bases from J; junction bases left unmatched: 10. CDR1 is MDHEN and CDR2 is SYDVKM in the germline V gene.

CDR3 in DNA: TGTGCCAGTAGTACCCGTAGGACTCCAAGGGCTGAAGCTTTCTTT. It encodes CASSTRRTPRAEAFF. This chain uses TRBV19 with TRBJ1-1; unclear D gene. Looked up from germline, CDR1 is LNHDA and CDR2 is SQIVND (reference sequence). The CDR3 sequence is 15 residues long. The V gene lost 4 bases and the J gene lost 6 bases, with 18 bases spanning the gap.

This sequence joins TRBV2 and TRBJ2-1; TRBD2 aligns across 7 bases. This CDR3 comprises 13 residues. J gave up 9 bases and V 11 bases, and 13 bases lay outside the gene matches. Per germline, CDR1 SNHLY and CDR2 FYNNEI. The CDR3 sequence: CAGAATLAVEQFF. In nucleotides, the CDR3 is TGTGCCGGAGCAGCTACTCTAGCGGTTGAGCAGTTCTTC.

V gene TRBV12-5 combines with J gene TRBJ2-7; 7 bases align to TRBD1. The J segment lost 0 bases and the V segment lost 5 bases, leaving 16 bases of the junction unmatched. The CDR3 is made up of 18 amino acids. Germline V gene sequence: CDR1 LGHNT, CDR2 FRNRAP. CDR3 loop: CASGPSFHRGIGSYEQYF. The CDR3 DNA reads TGTGCTAGTGGTCCTTCCTTTCACAGGGGTATAGGCTCCTACGAGCAGTACTTC.

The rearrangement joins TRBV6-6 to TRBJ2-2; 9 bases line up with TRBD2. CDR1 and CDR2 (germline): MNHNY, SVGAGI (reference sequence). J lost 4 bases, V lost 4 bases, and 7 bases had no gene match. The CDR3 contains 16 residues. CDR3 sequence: CASSSTGLAFTGELFF. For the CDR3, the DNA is TGTGCCAGCAGTTCAACGGGACTAGCCTTCACCGGGGAGCTGTTTTTT.

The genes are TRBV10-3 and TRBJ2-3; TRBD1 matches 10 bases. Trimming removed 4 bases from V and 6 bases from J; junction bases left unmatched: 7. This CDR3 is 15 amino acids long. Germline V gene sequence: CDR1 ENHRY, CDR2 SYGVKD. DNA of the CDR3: TGTGCCATCAGTGTCTTGGGACAGGGGAGGGATACGCAGTATTTT. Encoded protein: CAISVLGQGRDTQYF.

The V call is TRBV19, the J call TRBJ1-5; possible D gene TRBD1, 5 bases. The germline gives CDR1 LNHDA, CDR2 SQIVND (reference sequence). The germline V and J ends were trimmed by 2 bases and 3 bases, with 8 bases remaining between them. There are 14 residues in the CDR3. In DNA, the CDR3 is TGTGCCAGTAGTATATCAGGGCCCAATCAGCCCCAGCATTTT. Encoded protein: CASSISGPNQPQHF.

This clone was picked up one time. CDR3 loop: CASSVLGARQPQHF. The CDR3 DNA sequence: TGTGCCAGTAGTGTATTAGGGGCGCGGCAGCCCCAGCATTTT. The chain joins TRBV19 to TRBJ1-5; a weak D match, TRBD1 (5 bases). Germline CDR1 and CDR2: LNHDA and SQIVND (reference sequence). Trimming cost V 5 bases and J 7 bases, with 15 bases left between them. The CDR3 has 14 residues. The whole variable domain, remainder taken from reference TRBV19 and TRBJ1-5, is DGGITQSPKYLFRKEGQNVTLSCEQNLNHDAMYWYRQDPGQGLRLIYYSQIVNDFQKGDIAEGYSVSREKKESFPLTVTSAQKNPTAFYLCASSVLGARQPQHFGDGTRLSIL.

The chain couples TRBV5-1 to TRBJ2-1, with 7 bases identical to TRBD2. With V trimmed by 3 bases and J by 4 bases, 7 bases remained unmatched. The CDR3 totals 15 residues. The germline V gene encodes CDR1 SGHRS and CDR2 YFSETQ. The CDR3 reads CASSSGLSLYNEQFF. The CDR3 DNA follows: TGCGCCAGCAGCTCGGGACTATCACTTTACAATGAGCAGTTCTTC.

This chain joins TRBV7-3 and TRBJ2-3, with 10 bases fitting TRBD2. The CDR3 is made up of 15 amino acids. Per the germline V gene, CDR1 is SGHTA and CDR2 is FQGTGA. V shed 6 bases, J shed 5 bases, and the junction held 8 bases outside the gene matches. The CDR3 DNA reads TGTGCCAGCAGTAGGTTAGCGGGAGGATTAGATACGCAGTATTTT. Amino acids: CASSRLAGGLDTQYF.

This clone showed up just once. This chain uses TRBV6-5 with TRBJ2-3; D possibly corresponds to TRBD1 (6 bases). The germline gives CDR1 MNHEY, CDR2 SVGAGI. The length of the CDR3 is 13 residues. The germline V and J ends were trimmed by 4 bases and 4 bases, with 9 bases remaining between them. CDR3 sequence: CASSFRGADTQYF. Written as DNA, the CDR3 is TGTGCCAGCAGTTTCAGGGGCGCAGATACGCAGTATTTT.

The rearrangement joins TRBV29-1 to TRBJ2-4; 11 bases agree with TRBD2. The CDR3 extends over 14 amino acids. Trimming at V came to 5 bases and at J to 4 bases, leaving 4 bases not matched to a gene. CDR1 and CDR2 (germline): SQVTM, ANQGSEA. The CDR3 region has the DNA TGCAGCGTTACTAGCGGGAGTTCTAAAAACATTCAGTACTTC. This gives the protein CSVTSGSSKNIQYF.

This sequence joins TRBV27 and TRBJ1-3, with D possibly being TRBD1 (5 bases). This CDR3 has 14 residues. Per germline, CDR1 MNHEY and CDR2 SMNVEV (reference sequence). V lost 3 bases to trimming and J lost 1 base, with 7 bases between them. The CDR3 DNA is TGTGCCAGCAGTTTGGCAGGGTCTGGAAACACCATATATTTT. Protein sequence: CASSLAGSGNTIYF.

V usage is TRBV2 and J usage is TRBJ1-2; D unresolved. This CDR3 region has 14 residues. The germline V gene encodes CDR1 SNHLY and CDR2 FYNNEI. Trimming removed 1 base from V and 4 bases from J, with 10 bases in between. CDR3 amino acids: CASSEDREGYGYTF. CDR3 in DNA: TGTGCCAGCAGTGAAGACAGAGAAGGCTATGGCTACACCTTC.

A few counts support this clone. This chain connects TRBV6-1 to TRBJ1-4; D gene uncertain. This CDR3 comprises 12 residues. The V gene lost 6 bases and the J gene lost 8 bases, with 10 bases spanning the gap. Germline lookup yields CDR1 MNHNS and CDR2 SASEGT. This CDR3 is CASRATGEKLFF. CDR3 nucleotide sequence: TGTGCCAGCAGAGCCACTGGGGAAAAACTGTTTTTT.